A selection of T cell receptor beta chains follows, all from one sample in a study of blood T cell repertoires in COVID-19. Method: immunoSEQ multiplex PCR; TCRdb's copy keeps in-frame clones and lacks some. The sample holds roughly 350,000 clones; 85% are singletons and the top ten take roughly 3.9%. The sequencing input was peripheral blood. The source of these receptors is a woman aged 18-35 years with acute or convalescent COVID-19. CDR3s include the opening cysteine and the closing phenylalanine or tryptophan. The D gene is left open where the match is weak. Size is stated for part of the rows, as once, few or many counts, or as a class when the clone is expanded.

cdr3_aa: CASYGLGELFF
cdr3_nt: TGTGCCAGCTATGGCCTCGGGGAGCTGTTTTTT
clone_size: .
d_call: .
v_call: TRBV18
j_call: TRBJ2-2

cdr3_aa: CASSGQAINSPLHF
cdr3_nt: TGCGCCAGCAGCGGACAGGCGATCAATTCACCCCTCCACTTT
clone_size: .
d_call: TRBD1
v_call: TRBV5-1
j_call: TRBJ1-6

cdr3_aa: CASSQEGRGGNQPQHF
cdr3_nt: TGTGCCAGCAGTCAGGAGGGTAGGGGAGGCAATCAGCCCCAGCATTTT
clone_size: .
d_call: .
v_call: TRBV28
j_call: TRBJ1-5

cdr3_aa: CASSLKGTSGGPGTDTQYF
cdr3_nt: TGTGCCAGCAGCTTAAAAGGGACTAGCGGGGGTCCCGGCACAGATACGCAGTATTTT
clone_size: .
d_call: TRBD2
v_call: TRBV7-8
j_call: TRBJ2-3

cdr3_aa: CASSQQQLYGYTF
cdr3_nt: TGCGCCAGCAGCCAGCAACAGCTCTATGGCTACACCTTC
clone_size: .
d_call: .
v_call: TRBV4-1
j_call: TRBJ1-2

cdr3_aa: CASSLGGRVGNTGELFF
cdr3_nt: TGCGCCAGCAGCCTTGGCGGCAGGGTAGGGAACACCGGGGAGCTGTTTTTT
clone_size: .
d_call: .
v_call: TRBV5-1
j_call: TRBJ2-2

cdr3_aa: CATSTNNEKLFF
cdr3_nt: TGTGCCACCAGCACTAATAATGAAAAACTGTTTTTT
clone_size: .
d_call: .
v_call: TRBV15
j_call: TRBJ1-4

cdr3_aa: CASSGGEDYGYTF
cdr3_nt: TGTGCCAGCAGTGGCGGTGAAGACTATGGCTACACCTTC
clone_size: .
d_call: .
v_call: TRBV12-3/TRBV12-4
j_call: TRBJ1-2

cdr3_aa: CASSLGPPPRGPAYEQYF
cdr3_nt: TGTGCCAGCAGCTTGGGCCCCCCCCCGCGGGGGCCAGCCTACGAGCAGTACTTC
clone_size: .
d_call: .
v_call: TRBV11-3
j_call: TRBJ2-7

cdr3_aa: CASSLAALQETQYF
cdr3_nt: TGCGCCAGCAGCTTAGCGGCACTTCAAGAGACCCAGTACTTC
clone_size: .
d_call: .
v_call: TRBV5-1
j_call: TRBJ2-5

cdr3_aa: CASSLADREGYGYTF
cdr3_nt: TGCGCCAGCAGCCTCGCGGACAGGGAGGGATATGGCTACACCTTC
clone_size: .
d_call: TRBD1
v_call: TRBV5-1
j_call: TRBJ1-2

cdr3_aa: CASSSATGPTPGEQYF
cdr3_nt: TGTGCCAGCAGTTCCGCGACAGGGCCGACTCCGGGGGAGCAGTACTTC
clone_size: few
d_call: TRBD1
v_call: TRBV27
j_call: TRBJ2-7

cdr3_aa: CASSADLEWTVLSYGYTF
cdr3_nt: TGTGCCAGCAGCGCAGACTTAGAATGGACAGTTCTAAGCTATGGCTACACCTTC
clone_size: .
d_call: .
v_call: TRBV9
j_call: TRBJ1-2

cdr3_aa: CASSLETGAALLTGELFF
cdr3_nt: TGTGCCAGCAGCTTAGAGACAGGGGCCGCGCTCTTAACCGGGGAGCTGTTTTTT
clone_size: .
d_call: TRBD1
v_call: TRBV7-6
j_call: TRBJ2-2

cdr3_aa: CASSPPRDRGFVESPLHF
cdr3_nt: TGTGCCAGCAGCCCCCCACGGGACAGAGGCTTTGTTGAATCACCCCTCCACTTT
clone_size: .
d_call: TRBD1
v_call: TRBV3-1/TRBV3-2
j_call: TRBJ1-6

cdr3_aa: CASSLARTGTGGITEAFF
cdr3_nt: TGTGCCAGCAGCTTAGCCAGAACCGGGACAGGGGGAATCACTGAAGCTTTCTTT
clone_size: once
d_call: TRBD1
v_call: TRBV7-8
j_call: TRBJ1-1

cdr3_aa: CASSQDQSGGEKGGYTF
cdr3_nt: TGTGCCAGCAGCCAAGATCAATCGGGCGGGGAAAAAGGGGGCTACACCTTC
clone_size: .
d_call: .
v_call: TRBV4-2
j_call: TRBJ1-2

cdr3_aa: CASSIRGTESYEQYF
cdr3_nt: TGTGCCAGTAGTATTCGCGGGACTGAGTCCTACGAGCAGTACTTC
clone_size: .
d_call: .
v_call: TRBV19
j_call: TRBJ2-7

cdr3_aa: CASSWEPGTGGTEAFF
cdr3_nt: TGTGCCAGCAGCTGGGAACCGGGGACAGGTGGGACTGAAGCTTTCTTT
clone_size: .
d_call: TRBD1
v_call: TRBV2
j_call: TRBJ1-1

cdr3_aa: CASSSTDRVGAFF
cdr3_nt: TGTGCCAGCTCATCAACCGACAGGGTAGGAGCTTTCTTT
clone_size: .
d_call: TRBD1
v_call: TRBV6-5
j_call: TRBJ1-1

cdr3_aa: CASSSGQVNTEAFF
cdr3_nt: TGTGCCAGCAGCTCTGGGCAGGTGAACACTGAAGCTTTCTTT
clone_size: .
d_call: .
v_call: TRBV5-4
j_call: TRBJ1-1

cdr3_aa: CASSLGRQGGTEAFF
cdr3_nt: TGCGCCAGCAGCTTGGGCCGACAGGGAGGCACTGAAGCTTTCTTT
clone_size: once
d_call: TRBD1
v_call: TRBV5-1
j_call: TRBJ1-1

cdr3_aa: CASSGGTGYEQYF
cdr3_nt: TGTGCCAGCAGCGGAGGGACTGGCTACGAGCAGTACTTC
clone_size: .
d_call: .
v_call: TRBV9
j_call: TRBJ2-7

cdr3_aa: CAIRLMTGQDYGYTF
cdr3_nt: TGTGCCATCAGGTTGATGACGGGACAGGACTATGGCTACACCTTC
clone_size: few
d_call: TRBD1
v_call: TRBV10-3
j_call: TRBJ1-2

cdr3_aa: CASTTGGTQPQHF
cdr3_nt: TGTGCCAGCACCACAGGGGGCACTCAGCCCCAGCATTTT
clone_size: .
d_call: TRBD1
v_call: TRBV6-5
j_call: TRBJ1-5

cdr3_aa: CATRGSRVLASYNEQFF
cdr3_nt: TGTGCCACCCGGGGGAGCAGAGTACTAGCTAGCTACAATGAGCAGTTCTTC
clone_size: .
d_call: .
v_call: TRBV15
j_call: TRBJ2-1

cdr3_aa: CASSVSSTDTQYF
cdr3_nt: TGCGCCAGCAGCGTATCTAGCACAGATACGCAGTATTTT
clone_size: .
d_call: .
v_call: TRBV5-1
j_call: TRBJ2-3

cdr3_aa: CASSASHRGENTEAFF
cdr3_nt: TGTGCCAGCAGTGCATCTCACAGGGGCGAGAACACTGAAGCTTTCTTT
clone_size: .
d_call: TRBD1
v_call: TRBV6-1
j_call: TRBJ1-1

cdr3_aa: CASSEALRGDTQYF
cdr3_nt: TGTGCCAGCAGTGAAGCGCTTCGGGGAGATACGCAGTATTTT
clone_size: .
d_call: .
v_call: TRBV2
j_call: TRBJ2-3

cdr3_aa: CASSRQIPLAQHF
cdr3_nt: TGTGCCAGTAGTAGACAGATACCTTTGGCCCAGCATTTT
clone_size: .
d_call: .
v_call: TRBV19
j_call: TRBJ1-5

cdr3_aa: CASRRFGTTFYEQYF
cdr3_nt: TGTGCCAGCAGACGATTTGGGACTACCTTTTACGAGCAGTACTTC
clone_size: .
d_call: TRBD2
v_call: TRBV28
j_call: TRBJ2-7

cdr3_aa: CASSEQFYGYTF
cdr3_nt: TGTGCCAGCAGTGAGCAGTTCTATGGCTACACCTTC
clone_size: .
d_call: .
v_call: TRBV2
j_call: TRBJ1-2

cdr3_aa: CASRTGLLAAEAFF
cdr3_nt: TGTGCCAGCAGAACGGGACTTTTGGCCGCTGAAGCTTTCTTT
clone_size: .
d_call: .
v_call: TRBV6-5
j_call: TRBJ1-1

cdr3_aa: CASSPGEGGYGYTF
cdr3_nt: TGTGCCAGCTCCCCCGGGGAGGGTGGCTATGGCTACACCTTC
clone_size: once
d_call: .
v_call: TRBV6-5
j_call: TRBJ1-2

cdr3_aa: CASSPTTSGGFETQYF
cdr3_nt: TGTGCCAGCAGCCCGACCACTAGCGGGGGGTTTGAGACCCAGTACTTC
clone_size: .
d_call: TRBD2
v_call: TRBV9
j_call: TRBJ2-5

cdr3_aa: CASSFTGTETTDTQYF
cdr3_nt: TGTGCCAGCAGTTTCACCGGGACAGAGACCACAGATACGCAGTATTTT
clone_size: .
d_call: TRBD1
v_call: TRBV2
j_call: TRBJ2-3

cdr3_aa: CASSPDTDYGYTF
cdr3_nt: TGTGCCAGCTCTCCGGACACGGACTATGGCTACACCTTC
clone_size: .
d_call: .
v_call: TRBV18
j_call: TRBJ1-2

cdr3_aa: CASSVRQGANYEQYF
cdr3_nt: TGTGCCAGCAGTGTCAGACAGGGGGCTAACTACGAGCAGTACTTC
clone_size: few
d_call: TRBD1
v_call: TRBV2
j_call: TRBJ2-7